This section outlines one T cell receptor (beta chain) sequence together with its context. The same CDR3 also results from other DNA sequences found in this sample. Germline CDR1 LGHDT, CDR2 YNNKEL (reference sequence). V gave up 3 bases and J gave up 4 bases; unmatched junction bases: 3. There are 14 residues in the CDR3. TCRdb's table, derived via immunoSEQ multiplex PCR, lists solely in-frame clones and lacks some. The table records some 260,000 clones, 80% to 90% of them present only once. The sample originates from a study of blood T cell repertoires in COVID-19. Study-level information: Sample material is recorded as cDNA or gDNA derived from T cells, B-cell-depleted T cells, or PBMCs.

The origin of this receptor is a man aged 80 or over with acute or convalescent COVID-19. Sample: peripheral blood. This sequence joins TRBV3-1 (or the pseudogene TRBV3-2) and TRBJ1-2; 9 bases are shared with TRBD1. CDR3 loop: CASSQDRGGYGYTF. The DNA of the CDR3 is TGTGCCAGCAGCCAGGACAGGGGCGGCTATGGCTACACCTTC.